This T cell receptor beta chain derives from a study of OX40 agonist ivuxolimab in advanced cancers. A note on this clone: What it recognizes is unknown.

Measured with immunoSEQ multiplex PCR; TCRdb has only the in-frame clones, and not every one. This sample has under 40,000 clones; about 81% occur once, and the top ten carry roughly 13%. Study conclusions and caveats: People who partly responded at 0.1-3.0 mg/kg had some of the least clonal expansion seen. Fewer expanded clones were found on average in CD4+ than in CD8+ T cells.

CDR3 length equals 12 residues. V lost 7 bases, J lost 7 bases, and 13 bases lay in between. CDR1 and CDR2 (germline): SEHNR, FQNEAQ (reference sequence). The material was CD4+ or CD8+ T cells sorted from blood, obtained in a trial of the OX40 agonist ivuxolimab. This receptor was identified in an adult with an advanced solid tumor such as melanoma, head and neck, liver or kidney cancer. The chain has TRBV7-9 and TRBJ1-2; D gene uncertain. CDR3 region: CASTSNQIGYTF. CDR3 DNA: TGTGCCAGCACCTCAAATCAGATTGGCTACACCTTC.